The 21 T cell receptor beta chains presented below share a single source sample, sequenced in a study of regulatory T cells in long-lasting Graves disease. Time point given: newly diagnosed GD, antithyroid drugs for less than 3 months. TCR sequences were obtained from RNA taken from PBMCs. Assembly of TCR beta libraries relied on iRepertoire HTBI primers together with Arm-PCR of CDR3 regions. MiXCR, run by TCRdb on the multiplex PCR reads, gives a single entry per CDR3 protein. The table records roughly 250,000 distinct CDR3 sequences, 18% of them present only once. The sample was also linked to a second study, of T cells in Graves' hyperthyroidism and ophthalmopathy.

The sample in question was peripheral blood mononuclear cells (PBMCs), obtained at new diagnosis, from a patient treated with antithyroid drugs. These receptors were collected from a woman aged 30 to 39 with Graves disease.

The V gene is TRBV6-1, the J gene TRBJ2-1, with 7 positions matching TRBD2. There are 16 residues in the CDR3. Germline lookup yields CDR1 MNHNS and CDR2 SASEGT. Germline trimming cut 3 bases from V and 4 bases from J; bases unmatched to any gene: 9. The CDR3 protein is CASSELPDGGYNEQFF. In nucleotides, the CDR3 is TGTGCCAGCAGTGAGTTACCGGACGGGGGGTACAATGAGCAGTTCTTC.

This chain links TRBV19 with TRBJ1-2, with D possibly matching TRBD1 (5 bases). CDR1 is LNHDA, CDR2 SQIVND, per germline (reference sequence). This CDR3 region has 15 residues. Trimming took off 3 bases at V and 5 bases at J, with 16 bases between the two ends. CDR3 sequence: CASSIGGGGGYGYTF. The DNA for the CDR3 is TGTGCCAGTAGTATCGGTGGGGGAGGTGGATATGGCTACACCTTC.

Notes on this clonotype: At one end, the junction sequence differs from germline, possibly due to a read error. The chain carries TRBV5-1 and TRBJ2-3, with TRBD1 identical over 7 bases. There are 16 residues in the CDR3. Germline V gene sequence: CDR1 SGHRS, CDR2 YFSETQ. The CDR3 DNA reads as TGCGCCAGCAGTTCCGAGACAGGGTCGGTGACAGATACGCAATATTTT. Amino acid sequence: CASSSETGSVTDTQYF.

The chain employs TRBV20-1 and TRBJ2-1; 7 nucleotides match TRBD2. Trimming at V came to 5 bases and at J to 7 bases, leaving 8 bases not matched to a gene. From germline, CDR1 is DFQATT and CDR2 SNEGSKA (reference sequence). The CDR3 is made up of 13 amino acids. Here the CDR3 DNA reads TGCAGTGCTGGCGGGGGAGCGGAGAATGAGCAGTTCTTC. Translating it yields CSAGGGAENEQFF.

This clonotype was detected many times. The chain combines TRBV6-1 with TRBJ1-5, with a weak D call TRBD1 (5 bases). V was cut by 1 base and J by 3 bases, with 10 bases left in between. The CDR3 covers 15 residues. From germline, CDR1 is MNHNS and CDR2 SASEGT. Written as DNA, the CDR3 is TGTGCCAGCAGTGAAGGTCGGGGCCACAATCAGCCCCAGCATTTT. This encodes CASSEGRGHNQPQHF.

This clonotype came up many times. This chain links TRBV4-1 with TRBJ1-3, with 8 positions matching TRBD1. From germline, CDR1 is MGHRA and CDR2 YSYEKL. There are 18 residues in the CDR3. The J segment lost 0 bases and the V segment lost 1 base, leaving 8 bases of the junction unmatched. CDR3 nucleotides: TGCGCCAGCAGCCAAGTCATAAGGGACAGGAGCTCTGGAAACACCATATATTTT. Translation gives CASSQVIRDRSSGNTIYF.

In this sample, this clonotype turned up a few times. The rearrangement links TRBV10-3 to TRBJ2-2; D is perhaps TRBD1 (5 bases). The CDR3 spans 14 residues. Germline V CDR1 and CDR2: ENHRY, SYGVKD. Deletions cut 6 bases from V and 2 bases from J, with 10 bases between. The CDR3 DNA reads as TGTGCCATCAGCGCGGACATCAACACCGGGGAGCTGTTTTTT. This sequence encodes CAISADINTGELFF.

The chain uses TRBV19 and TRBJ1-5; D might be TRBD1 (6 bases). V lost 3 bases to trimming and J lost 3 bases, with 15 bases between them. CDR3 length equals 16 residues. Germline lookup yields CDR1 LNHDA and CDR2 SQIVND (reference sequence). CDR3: CASSIPGHRNNQPQHF. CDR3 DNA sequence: TGTGCCAGTAGTATCCCGGGACACAGAAACAATCAGCCCCAGCATTTT.

For the CDR3, the DNA is TGCAGTGCTAAGGTGGGCCAGAATAATTCACCCCTCCACTTT. This translates into CSAKVGQNNSPLHF. The V gene is TRBV20-1, the J gene TRBJ1-6, with D uncertain. This CDR3 has 14 amino acids. CDR1 is DFQATT, CDR2 SNEGSKA, per germline (reference sequence). The V gene lost 4 bases and the J gene lost 5 bases, with 12 bases spanning the gap.

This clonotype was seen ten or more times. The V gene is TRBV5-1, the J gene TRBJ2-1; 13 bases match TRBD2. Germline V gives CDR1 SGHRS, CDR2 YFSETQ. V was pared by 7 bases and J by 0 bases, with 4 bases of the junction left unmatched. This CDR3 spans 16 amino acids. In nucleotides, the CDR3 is TGCGCCAGCTATTGGACTAGCGGGAGCTCCTACAATGAGCAGTTCTTC. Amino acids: CASYWTSGSSYNEQFF.

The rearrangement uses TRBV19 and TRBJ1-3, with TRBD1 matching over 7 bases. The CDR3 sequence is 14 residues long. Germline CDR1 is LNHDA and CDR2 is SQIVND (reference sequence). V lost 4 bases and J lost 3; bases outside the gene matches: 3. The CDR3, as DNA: TGTGCCAGTAGTACGGGACAGATTGGAAACACCATATATTTT. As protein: CASSTGQIGNTIYF. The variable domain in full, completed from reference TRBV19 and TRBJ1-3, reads DGGITQSPKYLFRKEGQNVTLSCEQNLNHDAMYWYRQDPGQGLRLIYYSQIVNDFQKGDIAEGYSVSREKKESFPLTVTSAQKNPTAFYLCASSTGQIGNTIYFGEGSWLTVV.

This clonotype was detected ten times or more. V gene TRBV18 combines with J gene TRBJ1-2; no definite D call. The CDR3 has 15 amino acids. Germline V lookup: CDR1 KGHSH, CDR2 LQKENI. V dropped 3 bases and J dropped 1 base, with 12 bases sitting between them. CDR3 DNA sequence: TGTGCCAGCTCACCGGGTGCCGGTAGTAACTATGGCTACACCTTC. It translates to CASSPGAGSNYGYTF. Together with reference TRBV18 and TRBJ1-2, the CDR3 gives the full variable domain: NAGVMQNPRHLVRRRGQEARLRCSPMKGHSHVYWYRQLPEEGLKFMVYLQKENIIDESGMPKERFSAEFPKEGPSILRIQQVVRGDSAAYFCASSPGAGSNYGYTFGSGTRLTVV.

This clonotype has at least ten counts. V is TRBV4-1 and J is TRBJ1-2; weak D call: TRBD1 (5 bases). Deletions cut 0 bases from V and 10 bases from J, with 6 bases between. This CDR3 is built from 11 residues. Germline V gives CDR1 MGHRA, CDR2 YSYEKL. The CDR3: CASSQEGVYTF. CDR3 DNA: TGCGCCAGCAGCCAAGAGGGGGTCTACACCTTC.

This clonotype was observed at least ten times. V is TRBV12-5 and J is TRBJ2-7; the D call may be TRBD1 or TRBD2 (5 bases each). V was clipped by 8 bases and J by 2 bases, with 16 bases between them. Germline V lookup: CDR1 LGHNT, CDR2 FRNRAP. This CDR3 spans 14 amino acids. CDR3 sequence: CASNLDGDPYEQYF. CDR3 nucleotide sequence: TGTGCTAGTAACCTGGACGGGGACCCCTACGAGCAGTACTTC.

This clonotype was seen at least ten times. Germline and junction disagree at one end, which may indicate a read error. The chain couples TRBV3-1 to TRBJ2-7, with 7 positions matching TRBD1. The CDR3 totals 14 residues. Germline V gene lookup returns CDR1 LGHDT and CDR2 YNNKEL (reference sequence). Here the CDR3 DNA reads TGTGCCAGTAGCCAAGTCAGGGGGTCCGTCGAGCAGTACTTC. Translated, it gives CASSQVRGSVEQYF.

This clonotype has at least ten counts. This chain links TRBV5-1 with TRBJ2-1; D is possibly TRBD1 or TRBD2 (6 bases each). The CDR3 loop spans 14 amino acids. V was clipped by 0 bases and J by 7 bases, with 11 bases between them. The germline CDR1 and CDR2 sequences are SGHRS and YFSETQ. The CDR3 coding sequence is TGCGCCAGCAGCTTGGTACGGGGGCCGAATGAGCAGTTCTTC. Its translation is CASSLVRGPNEQFF.

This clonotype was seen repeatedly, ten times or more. CDR3 amino acids: CSASKQGDYYGYTF. The CDR3 nucleotides are TGCAGTGCTAGTAAACAGGGCGATTACTATGGCTACACCTTC. This chain connects TRBV20-1 to TRBJ1-2, with D maybe TRBD1 (6 bases). The V end lost 3 bases, the J end lost 3 bases, and 14 bases lay between the germline ends. Germline CDR1 reads DFQATT; CDR2 reads SNEGSKA (reference sequence). The CDR3 has 14 residues.

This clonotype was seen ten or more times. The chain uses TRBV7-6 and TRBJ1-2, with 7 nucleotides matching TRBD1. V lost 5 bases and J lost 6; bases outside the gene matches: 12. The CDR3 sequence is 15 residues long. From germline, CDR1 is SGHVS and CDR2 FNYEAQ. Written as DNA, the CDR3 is TGTGCCAGCAGCCCTAACAGGGGAGCGTTGGATGGCTACACCTTC. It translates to CASSPNRGALDGYTF.

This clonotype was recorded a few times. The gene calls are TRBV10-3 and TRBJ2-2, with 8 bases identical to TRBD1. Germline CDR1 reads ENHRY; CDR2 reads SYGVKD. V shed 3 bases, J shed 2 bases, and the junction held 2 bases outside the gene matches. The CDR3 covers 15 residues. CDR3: CAISEDRGNTGELFF. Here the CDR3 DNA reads TGTGCCATCAGTGAAGACAGGGGTAACACCGGGGAGCTGTTTTTT.

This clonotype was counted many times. CDR3 loop: CASSPRGDAGSYGYTF. CDR3 sequence (DNA): TGTGCCAGCAGCCCCCGGGGCGACGCGGGCTCTTATGGCTACACCTTC. V gene TRBV3-1 combines with J gene TRBJ1-2; tentative D call: TRBD1 (5 bases). Germline CDR1 LGHDT, CDR2 YNNKEL (reference sequence). V lost 4 bases and J 5 bases, leaving 20 bases between the germline ends. This CDR3 is built from 16 residues. The full variable domain, in which reference TRBV3-1 and TRBJ1-2 provide the parts outside the CDR3, is DTAVSQTPKYLVTQMGNDKSIKCEQNLGHDTMYWYKQDSKKFLKIMFSYNNKELIINETVPNRFSPKSPDKAHLNLHINSLELGDSAVYFCASSPRGDAGSYGYTFGSGTRLTVV.

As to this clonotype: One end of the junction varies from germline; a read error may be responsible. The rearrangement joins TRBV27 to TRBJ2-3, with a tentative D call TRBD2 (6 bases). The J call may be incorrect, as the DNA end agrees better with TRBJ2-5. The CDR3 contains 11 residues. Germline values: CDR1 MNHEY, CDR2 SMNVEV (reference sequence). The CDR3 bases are TGTACCAGCAGTTTGGGAGGGACCCAGTACTTC. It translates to CTSSLGGTQYF.